This TCR beta chain emerged from a study of blood T cell repertoires in COVID-19. On the study more broadly: The United States, Italy and Spain provided the acute and convalescent COVID-19 samples. The cDNA or gDNA used as material had been derived from T cells, B-cell-depleted T cells, or PBMCs.

Authors' analysis steps: Estimates of nucleated cell counts were drawn from the amplification of reference gene primers. TCRdb's copy holds only in-frame clones and misses some; the assay was immunoSEQ multiplex PCR. V, J and clone size derive from that table, while D and trimming were established from the DNA sequence. Among 210,000 or so clones, about nine tenths were seen once, and the ten largest hold approximately 6.7%. Germline V lookup: CDR1 LGHNA, CDR2 YSLEER. After removal of 0 bases from V and 4 bases from J, the junction contained 14 bases not matched to a gene. The CDR3 spans 18 residues.

The rearrangement uses TRBV4-3 and TRBJ1-1; TRBD1 matches at 7 bases. The sample taken for sequencing was peripheral blood. This clonotype originated in a man aged 40-49 years with acute or convalescent COVID-19. CDR3 sequence (DNA): TGCGCCAGCAGCCAAGATCTCCCGGGACAGCTGTTAGGCACTGAAGCTTTCTTT. Protein product: CASSQDLPGQLLGTEAFF.